This TCR beta chain is drawn from a study of T cells in Graves' hyperthyroidism and ophthalmopathy. Overall study: Peripheral blood was taken when the disease was first diagnosed, before any treatment began.

There are many counts of this clonotype. Its antigen is not identified. The junction departs from germline at one end; a sequencing error may be responsible. It was RNA transcripts that yielded the amplified TCR beta CDR3 regions. An initial round of RT-PCR targeting the TCR CDR3 relied on the HTBI primer set. TCRdb itself ran the multiplex PCR reads through MiXCR, one entry per CDR3 protein. The table records 600,000 to 750,000 distinct CDR3 sequences, 17% of them present only once. General observations from the study: Appearing also in blood were most of the thyroid clonotypes expanded above 0.001.

Looked up from germline, CDR1 is SGHRS and CDR2 is YFSETQ. This CDR3 is 13 amino acids long. The source is a man aged 45-65 years with Graves' hyperthyroidism. The sequenced sample was blood. This chain links TRBV5-1 with TRBJ2-3; no reliable D call. The CDR3 protein is CASSLQSTDTQYF. The CDR3 region has the DNA TGTGCCAGCAGTTTACAGTCTACAGATACGCAGTATTTT.